This entry lists 26 T cell receptor beta chains sequenced from one sample in a study of cytomegalovirus exposure and HLA in healthy donors. The PCR made use of 60 Vbeta and 13 Jbeta primers. Repertoires were generated with immunoSEQ multiplex PCR, while TCRdb's copy carries only in-frame clones and drops some. The sample carries 110,000 to 150,000 clones, roughly four fifths recorded once. The sample was PBMCs. Every receptor here comes from a woman in her fifties or sixties in good health and CMV-seropositive.

This chain connects TRBV27 to TRBJ2-7; a weak D match, TRBD2 (5 bases). CDR1 MNHEY and CDR2 SMNVEV come from the germline V gene (reference sequence). The CDR3 extends over 14 amino acids. Trimming took off 4 bases at V and 0 bases at J, with 10 bases between the two ends. In DNA, the CDR3 is TGTGCCAGCAGTTCGCCGACTAACTCCTACGAGCAGTACTTC. Translation gives CASSSPTNSYEQYF.

The chain joins TRBV4-1 to TRBJ2-7, with TRBD2 matching 14 bases. Per germline, CDR1 MGHRA and CDR2 YSYEKL. The CDR3 is 15 residues long. V was pared by 3 bases and J by 5 bases, with 3 bases of the junction left unmatched. The CDR3 nucleotides read TGCGCCAGCAGCCAGACTAGCGGGGGGGCGGACGAGCAGTACTTC. Translated, it gives CASSQTSGGADEQYF.

A remark on this clone: At one of its ends the junction is not consistent with the germline gene, which may arise from a read error. Other DNA sequences in the sample encode the same CDR3. The chain is built from TRBV25-1 and TRBJ2-1; the D gene is possibly TRBD1 (6 bases). The CDR3 is made up of 14 amino acids. The germline V gene encodes CDR1 MGHDK and CDR2 SYGVNS. CDR3 protein: CASSESGQNNEQFF. The DNA for the CDR3 is TGCGCCAGCAGTGAATCCGGACAGAACAATGAGCAGTTCTTC.

This chain uses TRBV7-2 with TRBJ2-3, with D possibly TRBD2 on 5 matching bases. Trimming took off 4 bases at V and 2 bases at J, with 13 bases between the two ends. Per germline, CDR1 SGHTA and CDR2 FQGNSA. The CDR3 spans 15 residues. CDR3 nucleotides: TGTGCCAGCAGCTCATCGAGTAGCGCCACAGATACGCAGTATTTT. It translates to CASSSSSSATDTQYF.

The V and J genes are TRBV9 and TRBJ1-1; D uncertain. The V and J ends lost 4 bases and 3 bases respectively, with 13 bases between them. Germline loops: CDR1 SGDLS, CDR2 YYNGEE. The CDR3 is made up of 14 amino acids. This CDR3 reads CASSPNIGDTEAFF. DNA of the CDR3: TGTGCCAGCAGCCCAAACATCGGGGACACTGAAGCTTTCTTT.

This sequence joins TRBV7-8 and TRBJ2-7; 9 nucleotides agree with TRBD2. The CDR3 is 16 amino acids. The germline CDR1 and CDR2 sequences are SGHVS and FQNEAQ. V dropped 4 bases and J dropped 3; count of bases not matched to a gene: 10. The CDR3 DNA reads TGTGCCAGCAGCTCAGGGCCTAGCGGGACCAACTACGAGCAGTACTTC. Protein sequence: CASSSGPSGTNYEQYF.

This chain connects TRBV5-1 to TRBJ2-5; the match to TRBD2 covers 8 bases. The J call may be in error: the DNA end matches TRBJ2-7 better. This CDR3 comprises 15 residues. Germline assignment: CDR1 SGHRS and CDR2 YFSETQ. The chain's CDR3 is CASSYLLAGSHEQYF. As DNA, the CDR3 is TGCGCCAGCAGCTATCTCCTAGCGGGTTCCCACGAGCAGTACTTC.

This rearrangement joins TRBV19 to TRBJ2-7, with 10 bases that match TRBD2. Germline loops: CDR1 LNHDA, CDR2 SQIVND (reference sequence). This CDR3 is built from 17 residues. V was pared by 5 bases and J by 3 bases, with 13 bases of the junction left unmatched. The CDR3: CASSLTVKLAGIYEQYF. The CDR3 bases are TGTGCCAGTAGTCTCACCGTCAAACTAGCGGGAATCTACGAGCAGTACTTC.

This clone was counted only a few times. The V gene is TRBV28, the J gene TRBJ2-7, with D tentatively TRBD1 (5 bases). The CDR3 has 15 amino acids. V was cut by 2 bases and J by 2 bases, with 13 bases left in between. Germline V lookup: CDR1 MDHEN, CDR2 SYDVKM. CDR3 protein: CASSLMKGSPYEQYF. The CDR3 DNA follows: TGTGCCAGCAGTTTAATGAAGGGGTCCCCCTACGAGCAGTACTTC.

The V gene is TRBV14, the J gene TRBJ2-5; the D gene is possibly TRBD2 (5 bases). This CDR3 is built from 15 residues. Germline-derived CDR1 and CDR2 are SGHDN and FVKESK. V lost 1 base and J 4 bases, leaving 13 bases between the germline ends. The CDR3 DNA sequence: TGTGCCAGCAGCCAAGGAAACACCGCGGGAGAGACCCAGTACTTC. Residues: CASSQGNTAGETQYF.

This clone was found once. The chain links TRBV29-1 to TRBJ2-3; 8 positions match TRBD1. V shed 6 bases and J 3 bases; nucleotides not matched to a gene: 8. The CDR3 runs to 14 residues. Per the germline V gene, CDR1 is SQVTM and CDR2 is ANQGSEA. CDR3 in DNA: TGCAGCGTGCAAACAGGGGGGTGGACAGATACGCAGTATTTT. Protein sequence: CSVQTGGWTDTQYF.

The chain couples TRBV2 to TRBJ2-7, with D possibly TRBD2 on 7 matching bases. Per the germline V gene, CDR1 is SNHLY and CDR2 is FYNNEI. The CDR3 extends over 13 amino acids. Trimming shortened V by 10 bases and J by 6 bases, and 19 bases separated the two germline ends. In nucleotides, the CDR3 is TGTGCCACAAGCGGGACAAGCCTTGGCGAGCAGTACTTC. Translation: CATSGTSLGEQYF.

This clone was counted once. This sequence joins TRBV27 and TRBJ2-7, with TRBD2 matching 8 bases. The J segment lost 4 bases and the V segment lost 3 bases, leaving 5 bases of the junction unmatched. Per germline, CDR1 MNHEY and CDR2 SMNVEV (reference sequence). This CDR3 is built from 14 residues. CDR3 loop: CASSFSGSVYEQYF. The CDR3 DNA follows: TGTGCCAGCAGTTTCAGCGGGAGTGTTTACGAGCAGTACTTC.

This chain connects TRBV6-4 to TRBJ2-7; D is uncertain. The germline gives CDR1 MRHNA, CDR2 SNTAGT. The V end lost 3 bases, the J end lost 3 bases, and 15 bases lay between the germline ends. The CDR3 runs to 15 residues. CDR3 sequence: CASSEAGEINYEQYF. The CDR3 bases are TGTGCCAGCAGTGAAGCCGGAGAAATCAACTACGAGCAGTACTTC.

CDR3 nucleotide sequence: TGTGCCATCAGTGAGTCGGACGGAGGTGGCCCAGATACGCAGTATTTT. Translated: CAISESDGGGPDTQYF. V and J are TRBV10-3 and TRBJ2-3, with a possible D match to TRBD2 (5 bases). Deletions cut 0 bases from V and 4 bases from J, with 14 bases between. This CDR3 spans 16 amino acids. From germline, CDR1 is ENHRY and CDR2 SYGVKD.

The rearrangement joins TRBV4-3 to TRBJ1-5; no firm D call. V was shortened by 3 bases and J by 1 base, with 10 bases between the two germline ends. The CDR3 runs 15 residues. The germline gives CDR1 LGHNA, CDR2 YSLEER. CDR3 in DNA: TGCGCCAGCAGCCAGTACCCGAGCAGCAATCAGCCCCAGCATTTT. Amino acids: CASSQYPSSNQPQHF.

The chain links TRBV6-6 to TRBJ2-7; the D gene is possibly TRBD2 (5 bases). The V end was cut by 7 bases, the J end by 6 bases, with 13 bases between. Germline V gene sequence: CDR1 MNHNY, CDR2 SVGAGI (reference sequence). The CDR3 has 12 amino acids. The CDR3 is CASTSDSSEQYF. The CDR3 DNA sequence: TGTGCCAGCACCTCGGACTCGTCCGAGCAGTACTTC.

This chain connects TRBV7-2 to TRBJ1-5; 9 positions agree with TRBD1. The V gene end was trimmed by 5 bases and the J gene end by 7 bases; junction bases not matched to a gene: 6. Germline CDR1 is SGHTA and CDR2 is FQGNSA. This CDR3 is built from 14 residues. The DNA for the CDR3 is TGTGCCAGCAGCCATCGGACAGGGGACCAGCCCCAGCATTTT. It is translated as CASSHRTGDQPQHF. Full variable domain (rest looked up from reference TRBV7-2 and TRBJ1-5): GAGVSQSPSNKVTEKGKDVELRCDPISGHTALYWYRQSLGQGLEFLIYFQGNSAPDKSGLPSDRFSAERTGGSVSTLTIQRTQQEDSAVYLCASSHRTGDQPQHFGDGTRLSIL.

The chain employs TRBV29-1 and TRBJ2-7; a possible D gene is TRBD1 (6 bases). The length of the CDR3 is 11 residues. Germline CDR1 reads SQVTM; CDR2 reads ANQGSEA. Trimming pared 7 bases from V and 3 bases from J, leaving 10 bases between. In nucleotides, the CDR3 is TGCAGCGCCGGACAGTTCTACGAGCAGTACTTC. Its translation is CSAGQFYEQYF.

The J gene is TRBJ2-1, the V gene TRBV28; D is unresolved. The germline CDR1 and CDR2 sequences are MDHEN and SYDVKM. The CDR3 runs 10 residues. V lost 9 bases, J lost 7 bases, and 7 bases lay in between. CDR3 in DNA: TGTGCCAGGGTTGAGAATGAGCAGTTCTTC. It translates to CARVENEQFF.

This chain connects TRBV6-1 to TRBJ2-3, with D possibly TRBD2 on 5 matching bases. The germline CDR1 and CDR2 sequences are MNHNS and SASEGT. Between the trimmed V and J ends, which lost 4 bases and 5 bases, there was a span of 10 bases. The CDR3 has 13 residues. The CDR3 sequence is CASSVTKGDTQYF. CDR3 sequence (DNA): TGTGCCAGCAGTGTGACTAAGGGAGATACGCAGTATTTT.

J is TRBJ1-2 and V is TRBV18, with TRBD1 identical over 8 bases. Germline-derived CDR1 and CDR2 are KGHSH and LQKENI. V gave up 2 bases and J gave up 4 bases; unmatched junction bases: 9. The CDR3 length is 16 residues. This CDR3 is CASSPELDRVFYGYTF. For the CDR3, the DNA is TGTGCCAGCTCACCAGAATTGGACAGGGTGTTCTATGGCTACACCTTC.

This chain links TRBV5-6 with TRBJ2-7, with D possibly being TRBD1 (6 bases). The CDR3 extends over 14 amino acids. With 4 bases removed from V and 5 bases from J, the gap between germline ends came to 16 bases. Per the germline V gene, CDR1 is SGHDT and CDR2 is YYEEEE. CDR3 region: CASSQGTFFHEQYF. CDR3 coding DNA: TGTGCCAGCAGCCAAGGGACATTCTTCCACGAGCAGTACTTC.

The chain employs TRBV6-6 and TRBJ2-7; 12 bases are a match to TRBD2. V trimming: 4 bases; J trimming: 7 bases; junction bases outside the gene matches: 2. Germline V lookup: CDR1 MNHNY, CDR2 SVGAGI (reference sequence). The CDR3 is 13 amino acids. The CDR3 sequence is CASSSGLAGEQYF. For the CDR3, the DNA is TGTGCCAGCAGTTCGGGACTAGCGGGTGAGCAGTACTTC.

The rearrangement links TRBV9 to TRBJ2-3; no definite D call. The V and J ends lost 1 base and 5 bases respectively, with 5 bases between them. Germline lookup yields CDR1 SGDLS and CDR2 YYNGEE. This CDR3 has 12 residues. The CDR3 here is CASSVSRDTQYF. DNA of the CDR3: TGTGCCAGCAGCGTATCCCGAGATACGCAGTATTTT. Filled out from reference TRBV9 and TRBJ2-3, the complete variable domain reads DSGVTQTPKHLITATGQRVTLRCSPRSGDLSVYWYQQSLDQGLQFLIQYYNGEERAKGNILERFSAQQFPDLHSELNLSSLELGDSALYFCASSVSRDTQYFGPGTRLTVL.

The chain uses TRBV28 and TRBJ1-1; possibly TRBD1 for D (5 bases). The CDR3 consists of 15 residues. The V gene lost 4 bases and the J gene lost 4 bases, with 16 bases spanning the gap. From germline, CDR1 is MDHEN and CDR2 SYDVKM. This chain's CDR3 is CASSSLTADGTEAFF. CDR3 DNA sequence: TGTGCCAGCAGTTCTTTGACAGCAGACGGCACTGAAGCTTTCTTT. The variable domain in full, completed from reference TRBV28 and TRBJ1-1, reads DVKVTQSSRYLVKRTGEKVFLECVQDMDHENMFWYRQDPGLGLRLIYFSYDVKMKEKGDIPEGYSVSREKKERFSLILESASTNQTSMYLCASSSLTADGTEAFFGQGTRLTVV.